Listed below are T cell receptor beta chains from one sample, sequenced in a study of siplizumab effects on memory and regulatory T cells. Sequencing used immunoSEQ multiplex PCR; TCRdb keeps in-frame clones, though not all of them. Of fewer than 130,000 clones listed, roughly 89% are singletons. What was sequenced was CD4+ T cells sorted from blood. These receptors came from a human donor in good health. The CDR3 runs from the conserved cysteine through the conserved F or W. A D gene is named only where the DNA matches it firmly. Only some rows state a clone size, as once, few, many or a class for expanded clones.

TRBV4-1	-	TRBJ1-2	-	CASRPPFASYGYTF	TGCGCCAGCAGACCCCCTTTTGCCTCCTATGGCTACACCTTC
TRBV5-4	-	TRBJ2-1	-	CASSLVRDEQFF	TGTGCCAGCAGCTTGGTTCGCGATGAGCAGTTCTTC
TRBV4-1	-	TRBJ2-7	-	CASSQGQGPSYEQYF	TGCGCCAGCAGCCAAGGACAAGGCCCTTCCTACGAGCAGTACTTC
TRBV7-8	-	TRBJ2-7	-	CASSLGLFYEQYF	TGTGCCAGCAGCTTAGGACTTTTCTACGAGCAGTACTTC
TRBV6-1	-	TRBJ2-7	TRBD2	CASSGTGTSGSGHEQYF	TGTGCCAGCAGTGGAACCGGGACTAGCGGGAGCGGGCACGAGCAGTACTTC
TRBV12-5	-	TRBJ1-5	TRBD1	CASGLPLTGPRNQPQHF	TGTGCTAGTGGTTTGCCCCTGACAGGGCCCAGGAATCAGCCCCAGCATTTT
TRBV19	-	TRBJ2-5	-	CASRRDTQETQYF	TGTGCCAGTAGACGGGACACCCAAGAGACCCAGTACTTC
TRBV4-2	-	TRBJ2-3	-	CASSQAGSTDTQYF	TGTGCCAGCAGCCAAGCGGGGAGCACAGATACGCAGTATTTT
TRBV4-1	-	TRBJ1-1	-	CASSRGTEAFF	TGCGCCAGCAGCCGGGGGACTGAAGCTTTCTTT
TRBV4-1	-	TRBJ1-4	-	CASSLTAGRFTNEKLFF	TGCGCCAGCAGCCTTACGGCAGGGCGGTTCACTAATGAAAAACTGTTTTTT
TRBV5-1	once	TRBJ1-6	TRBD1	CASSLGTVNSPLHF	TGCGCCAGCAGCCTTGGGACAGTGAATTCACCCCTCCACTTT
TRBV5-1	-	TRBJ2-1	TRBD2	CASSLALAVTNEQFF	TGCGCCAGCAGCTTGGCCCTAGCGGTAACCAATGAGCAGTTCTTC
TRBV7-8	-	TRBJ1-1	-	CASSLAGFVGNTEAFF	TGTGCCAGCAGCTTAGCAGGATTTGTGGGGAACACTGAAGCTTTCTTT
TRBV27	few	TRBJ1-2	-	CASISDDSYGYTF	TGTGCCAGCATTTCGGATGACAGCTATGGCTACACCTTC
TRBV6-6	-	TRBJ2-7	TRBD1	CASRTGQGAAEQYF	TGTGCCAGCAGGACAGGACAGGGGGCGGCGGAGCAGTACTTC
TRBV11-3	-	TRBJ1-1	TRBD1	CASSSRGRDTEAFF	TGTGCCAGCAGCTCCAGGGGGCGGGACACTGAAGCTTTCTTT
TRBV2	-	TRBJ2-3	-	CASSGAGVSTDTQYF	TGTGCCAGCAGTGGGGCCGGGGTTAGCACAGATACGCAGTATTTT
TRBV6-5	once	TRBJ2-2	-	CASSYGGNTNTGELFF	TGTGCCAGCAGTTATGGGGGTAATACGAACACCGGGGAGCTGTTTTTT
TRBV27	-	TRBJ1-2	-	CASSLFGEIGYTF	TGTGCCAGCAGTTTATTTGGTGAAATCGGCTACACCTTC
TRBV5-6	once	TRBJ2-6	-	CASSLPGEVPGANVLTF	TGTGCCAGCAGCTTACCTGGTGAGGTCCCTGGGGCCAACGTCCTGACTTTC
TRBV9	-	TRBJ2-4	-	CASSLTGPAENIQYF	TGTGCCAGCAGCCTCACAGGGCCGGCGGAAAACATTCAGTACTTC
TRBV6-5	once	TRBJ1-1	-	CASSRSQGSVEAFF	TGTGCCAGCAGTAGATCACAGGGATCCGTAGAAGCTTTCTTT
TRBV11-3	once	TRBJ2-5	-	CASSLGAALTEETQYF	TGTGCCAGCAGCTTAGGAGCGGCCCTAACCGAAGAGACCCAGTACTTC
TRBV29-1	-	TRBJ2-1	TRBD2	CSVTGLAGARRSDEQFF	TGCAGCGTGACCGGACTAGCGGGGGCCCGAAGGAGCGATGAGCAGTTCTTC
TRBV2	-	TRBJ2-1	-	CASSPTVPYNEQFF	TGTGCCAGCAGTCCTACAGTTCCCTACAATGAGCAGTTCTTC
TRBV7-9	-	TRBJ2-7	TRBD1	CASSRGQGGYEQYF	TGTGCCAGCAGCCGCGGACAGGGCGGCTACGAGCAGTACTTC
TRBV15	-	TRBJ2-7	TRBD1	CATSRDVPGQGNYEQYF	TGTGCCACCAGCAGGGACGTACCGGGACAGGGGAACTACGAGCAGTACTTC
TRBV27	-	TRBJ2-7	TRBD1	CASSLRTGDYEQYF	TGTGCCAGCAGTTTGAGGACAGGGGACTACGAGCAGTACTTC
TRBV18	-	TRBJ1-2	-	CASSPPVAGGYGYTF	TGTGCCAGCTCACCTCCTGTAGCGGGGGGCTATGGCTACACCTTC
TRBV6-5	-	TRBJ1-5	-	CASSYSSMGALQPQHF	TGTGCCAGCAGTTACTCGAGCATGGGGGCTCTTCAGCCCCAGCATTTT
TRBV5-1	-	TRBJ2-1	-	CASSLGVSSNEQFF	TGCGCCAGCAGCTTGGGGGTATCGAGCAATGAGCAGTTCTTC
TRBV5-4	-	TRBJ2-3	-	CASSRRLSTDTQYF	TGTGCCAGCAGCCGACGCCTTTCCACAGATACGCAGTATTTT
TRBV5-6	-	TRBJ2-7	-	CASSFFRAREQYF	TGTGCCAGCAGCTTTTTCAGGGCCCGCGAGCAGTACTTC
TRBV2	-	TRBJ2-4	-	CASSVTGLAKNIQYF	TGTGCCAGCAGTGTTACGGGTTTAGCCAAAAACATTCAGTACTTC
TRBV10-2	-	TRBJ2-3	-	CAKEGTMGTDTQYF	TGCGCCAAGGAGGGGACAATGGGCACAGATACGCAGTATTTT
TRBV20-1	-	TRBJ1-2	-	CSARQGYGYTF	TGCAGTGCTAGACAGGGGTATGGCTACACCTTC
TRBV9	-	TRBJ1-6	TRBD1	CASSDGTDFYNSPLHF	TGTGCCAGCAGCGATGGGACAGACTTCTATAATTCACCCCTCCACTTT
TRBV5-1	few	TRBJ1-6	TRBD1	CASSSGQGNSPLHF	TGCGCCAGCAGCTCGGGACAGGGGAATTCACCCCTCCACTTT
TRBV25-1	-	TRBJ1-1	TRBD1	CASSEYSGGRTEAFF	TGTGCCAGCAGTGAATATTCAGGGGGCCGTACTGAAGCTTTCTTT
TRBV2	-	TRBJ1-1	-	CAKRGLATEAFF	TGTGCCAAACGGGGCTTAGCCACTGAAGCTTTCTTT
TRBV6-5	-	TRBJ2-1	TRBD2	CASTRAGVVKNEQFF	TGTGCCAGCACGCGAGCGGGAGTGGTTAAGAATGAGCAGTTCTTC
TRBV9	-	TRBJ1-2	-	CASSVLRALPSLYGYTF	TGTGCCAGCAGCGTTCTGAGGGCCCTTCCTTCCCTCTATGGCTACACCTTC
TRBV27	-	TRBJ2-3	-	CASSLTVTDTQYF	TGTGCCAGCAGCCTTACCGTCACAGATACGCAGTATTTT
TRBV11-3	-	TRBJ1-1	-	CASSFPGRETEAFF	TGTGCCAGCAGCTTCCCCGGGAGGGAAACTGAAGCTTTCTTT
TRBV7-8	-	TRBJ1-6	TRBD1	CASSNRQGSSYNSPLHF	TGTGCCAGCAGCAACCGACAGGGGAGCTCCTATAATTCACCCCTCCACTTT
TRBV7-2	few	TRBJ2-7	-	CASSLYGTGRSYEQYF	TGTGCCAGCAGCTTATACGGGACTGGTCGGTCCTACGAGCAGTACTTC
TRBV4-2	-	TRBJ1-1	-	CASSQDSRDTEAFF	TGTGCCAGCAGCCAAGACTCCAGGGACACTGAAGCTTTCTTT
TRBV5-1	-	TRBJ1-4	TRBD1	CASRPGTGREKLFF	TGCGCCAGCAGGCCCGGGACAGGGAGGGAAAAACTGTTTTTT
TRBV7-9	-	TRBJ2-7	-	CASSLGPGGDDEQYF	TGTGCCAGCAGCTTAGGCCCCGGAGGGGACGACGAGCAGTACTTC
TRBV7-6	once	TRBJ1-4	-	CASSLNGATNEKLFF	TGTGCCAGCAGCCTGAACGGGGCAACTAATGAAAAACTGTTTTTT
TRBV6-1	-	TRBJ2-3	TRBD2	CASSRAGVTDTQYF	TGTGCCAGCAGTCGAGCGGGGGTCACAGATACGCAGTATTTT
TRBV27	-	TRBJ1-2	-	CASSQTYRDGALSGYTF	TGTGCCAGCAGCCAAACATACAGGGACGGGGCGCTTTCTGGCTACACCTTC
TRBV5-6	-	TRBJ1-5	-	CASSLHRVNQPQHF	TGTGCCAGCAGCTTGCACAGGGTCAATCAGCCCCAGCATTTT